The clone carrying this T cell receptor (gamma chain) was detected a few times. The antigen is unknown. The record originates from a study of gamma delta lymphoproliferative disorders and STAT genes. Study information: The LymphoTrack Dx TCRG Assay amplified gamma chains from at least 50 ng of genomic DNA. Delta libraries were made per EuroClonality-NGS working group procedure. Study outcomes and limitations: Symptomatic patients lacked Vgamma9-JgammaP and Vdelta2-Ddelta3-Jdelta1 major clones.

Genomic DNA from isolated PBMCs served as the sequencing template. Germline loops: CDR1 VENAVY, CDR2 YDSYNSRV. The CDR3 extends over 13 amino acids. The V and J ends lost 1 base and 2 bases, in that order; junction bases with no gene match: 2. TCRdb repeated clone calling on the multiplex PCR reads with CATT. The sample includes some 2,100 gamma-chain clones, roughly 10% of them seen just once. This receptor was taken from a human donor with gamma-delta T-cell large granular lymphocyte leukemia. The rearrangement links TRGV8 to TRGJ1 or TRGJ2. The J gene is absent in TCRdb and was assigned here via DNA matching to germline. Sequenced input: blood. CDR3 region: CATWDSHYYKKLF. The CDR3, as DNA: TGTGCCACCTGGGATAGTCATTATTATAAGAAACTCTTT.